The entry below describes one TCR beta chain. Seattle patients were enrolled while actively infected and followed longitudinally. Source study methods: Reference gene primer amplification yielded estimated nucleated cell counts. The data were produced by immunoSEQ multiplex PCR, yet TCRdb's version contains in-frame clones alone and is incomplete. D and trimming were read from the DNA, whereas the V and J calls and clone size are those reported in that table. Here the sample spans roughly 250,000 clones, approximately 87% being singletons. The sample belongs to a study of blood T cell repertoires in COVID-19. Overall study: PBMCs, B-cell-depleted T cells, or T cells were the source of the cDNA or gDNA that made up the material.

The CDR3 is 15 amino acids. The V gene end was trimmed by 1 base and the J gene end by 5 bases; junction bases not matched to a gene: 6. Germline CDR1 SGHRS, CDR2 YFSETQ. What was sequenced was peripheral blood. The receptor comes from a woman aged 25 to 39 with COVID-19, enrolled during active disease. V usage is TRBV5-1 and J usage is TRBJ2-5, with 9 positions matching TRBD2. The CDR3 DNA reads TGCGCCAGCAGCTTGTCTGCGGGGGGGCACGAGACCCAGTACTTC. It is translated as CASSLSAGGHETQYF.